This is a list of T cell receptor beta chains from one sample in a study of T cell changes during pregnancy in multiple sclerosis. Some clones are missing from TCRdb's copy, which holds only in-frame ones; the method was immunoSEQ multiplex PCR. The table records around 120,000 clones, more than 85% of them present only once. Sample: peripheral blood, taken after pregnancy. These receptors originate from a female donor with multiple sclerosis, enrolled in a pregnancy study. CDR3s include the opening cysteine and the closing phenylalanine or tryptophan. A D gene is named only where the DNA matches it firmly. Clone size is shown for a subset of rows, as once, few, many or a class of expanded clone.

CDR3aa: CASSYSPGSYGYTF
CDR3nt: TGTGCCAGCAGTTACTCGCCAGGCTCCTATGGCTACACCTTC
j_gene: TRBJ1-2
abundance: .
v_gene: TRBV6-5
d_gene: .

CDR3aa: CASSADTGGGSPLHF
CDR3nt: TGCGCCAGCAGCGCGGATACGGGGGGGGGCTCACCCCTCCACTTT
j_gene: TRBJ1-6
abundance: .
v_gene: TRBV5-1
d_gene: .

CDR3aa: CASSSQDRLSGNTIYF
CDR3nt: TGTGCCAGCAGTTCCCAGGACAGGCTCTCTGGAAACACCATATATTTT
j_gene: TRBJ1-3
abundance: .
v_gene: TRBV6-6
d_gene: TRBD1

CDR3aa: CASTAAEGAGTDTQYF
CDR3nt: TGTGCCAGCACCGCTGCGGAAGGGGCCGGCACAGATACGCAGTATTTT
j_gene: TRBJ2-3
abundance: once
v_gene: TRBV7-9
d_gene: .

CDR3aa: CASSLATQGNTEAFF
CDR3nt: TGTGCCAGCAGCTTAGCGACCCAGGGGAACACTGAAGCTTTCTTT
j_gene: TRBJ1-1
abundance: .
v_gene: TRBV7-2
d_gene: .

CDR3aa: CASTGQGDHNEQFF
CDR3nt: TGTGCCAGCACCGGACAGGGTGACCACAATGAGCAGTTCTTC
j_gene: TRBJ2-1
abundance: .
v_gene: TRBV9
d_gene: TRBD1

CDR3aa: CASSQVFGGAYEQYF
CDR3nt: TGCGCCAGCAGCCAAGTATTCGGGGGTGCCTACGAGCAGTACTTC
j_gene: TRBJ2-7
abundance: .
v_gene: TRBV4-1
d_gene: .

CDR3aa: CASSSRDSNSPLHF
CDR3nt: TGTGCCAGCAGCTCCCGGGACAGTAATTCACCCCTCCACTTT
j_gene: TRBJ1-6
abundance: .
v_gene: TRBV7-2
d_gene: TRBD1

CDR3aa: CASRKTRNTEAFF
CDR3nt: TGTGCCAGCAGAAAAACACGTAACACTGAAGCTTTCTTT
j_gene: TRBJ1-1
abundance: .
v_gene: TRBV5-8
d_gene: .

CDR3aa: CASRGTVALGYEQYF
CDR3nt: TGTGCCAGCAGGGGGACAGTCGCTTTGGGCTACGAGCAGTACTTC
j_gene: TRBJ2-7
abundance: .
v_gene: TRBV27
d_gene: TRBD1

CDR3aa: CASSLGSGWGNEQFF
CDR3nt: TGTGCTAGCAGCTTAGGTAGCGGGTGGGGCAATGAGCAGTTCTTC
j_gene: TRBJ2-1
abundance: .
v_gene: TRBV7-7
d_gene: TRBD2

CDR3aa: CASSPGQIHSGGYTF
CDR3nt: TGTGCCAGCAGCCCGGGACAGATCCATTCTGGAGGCTACACCTTC
j_gene: TRBJ1-2
abundance: .
v_gene: TRBV14
d_gene: TRBD1

CDR3aa: CASSVGGTGGYEQYF
CDR3nt: TGTGCCAGCAGCGTAGGGGGGACAGGGGGGTACGAGCAGTACTTC
j_gene: TRBJ2-7
abundance: .
v_gene: TRBV9
d_gene: TRBD1

CDR3aa: CASEGTSGWETQYF
CDR3nt: TGTGCCAGCGAAGGGACTTCCGGGTGGGAGACCCAGTACTTC
j_gene: TRBJ2-5
abundance: .
v_gene: TRBV2
d_gene: .

CDR3aa: CASSLAAGGAHTRDTQYF
CDR3nt: TGCGCCAGCAGCTTGGCCGCGGGAGGGGCTCACACGCGGGATACGCAGTATTTT
j_gene: TRBJ2-3
abundance: .
v_gene: TRBV5-1
d_gene: TRBD2

CDR3aa: CASRRVDSNQPQHF
CDR3nt: TGTGCCAGCAGGCGGGTCGATAGCAATCAGCCCCAGCATTTT
j_gene: TRBJ1-5
abundance: .
v_gene: TRBV2
d_gene: .

CDR3aa: CASKEPGANVLTF
CDR3nt: TGTGCCAGCAAGGAGCCTGGGGCCAACGTCCTGACTTTC
j_gene: TRBJ2-6
abundance: .
v_gene: TRBV9
d_gene: .

CDR3aa: CASSPVENSPLHF
CDR3nt: TGTGCCAGCTCACCAGTGGAGAATTCACCCCTCCACTTT
j_gene: TRBJ1-6
abundance: .
v_gene: TRBV18
d_gene: .

CDR3aa: CASRPAGGSLEQFF
CDR3nt: TGTGCCAGCAGGCCGGCGGGGGGCTCGCTTGAGCAGTTCTTC
j_gene: TRBJ2-1
abundance: .
v_gene: TRBV2
d_gene: TRBD2

CDR3aa: CASSWGANTGELFF
CDR3nt: TGTGCCAGCAGTTGGGGGGCGAACACCGGGGAGCTGTTTTTT
j_gene: TRBJ2-2
abundance: .
v_gene: TRBV19
d_gene: .

CDR3aa: CASSSGTGAYNEQFF
CDR3nt: TGCGCCAGCAGCTCCGGGACAGGGGCATACAATGAGCAGTTCTTC
j_gene: TRBJ2-1
abundance: .
v_gene: TRBV5-1
d_gene: TRBD1

CDR3aa: CASSEFTGYKANYGYTF
CDR3nt: TGTGCCAGCAGTGAATTCACAGGGTACAAAGCTAACTATGGCTACACCTTC
j_gene: TRBJ1-2
abundance: .
v_gene: TRBV6-1
d_gene: .

CDR3aa: CASSQPGYGYTF
CDR3nt: TGTGCCAGCAGTCAGCCGGGCTATGGCTACACCTTC
j_gene: TRBJ1-2
abundance: .
v_gene: TRBV6-5
d_gene: .